Given below is one T cell receptor (beta chain) in context. These data are taken from a study of control samples from healthy donors and cancer patients. The CDR3 has 19 amino acids. The germline gives CDR1 KGHSH, CDR2 LQKENI. Trimming removed 4 bases at V and 4 bases at J, with 28 bases between. Here immunoSEQ multiplex PCR was the method, and the copy in TCRdb shows in-frame clones only, minus some. Found here are 100,000 to 150,000 clones, about nine tenths of them singletons; the top ten hold 5.5% to 7%. Sequencing was done on a sample of blood. The chain couples TRBV18 to TRBJ1-2, with D tentatively TRBD1 (6 bases). This clonotype originated in a man aged 18 to 30 in good health. The CDR3 nucleotides are TGTGCCAGCTCACATCGGGACACTCGCCTTACCGGCCCCTTCTATGGCTACACCTTC. Amino acid sequence: CASSHRDTRLTGPFYGYTF.